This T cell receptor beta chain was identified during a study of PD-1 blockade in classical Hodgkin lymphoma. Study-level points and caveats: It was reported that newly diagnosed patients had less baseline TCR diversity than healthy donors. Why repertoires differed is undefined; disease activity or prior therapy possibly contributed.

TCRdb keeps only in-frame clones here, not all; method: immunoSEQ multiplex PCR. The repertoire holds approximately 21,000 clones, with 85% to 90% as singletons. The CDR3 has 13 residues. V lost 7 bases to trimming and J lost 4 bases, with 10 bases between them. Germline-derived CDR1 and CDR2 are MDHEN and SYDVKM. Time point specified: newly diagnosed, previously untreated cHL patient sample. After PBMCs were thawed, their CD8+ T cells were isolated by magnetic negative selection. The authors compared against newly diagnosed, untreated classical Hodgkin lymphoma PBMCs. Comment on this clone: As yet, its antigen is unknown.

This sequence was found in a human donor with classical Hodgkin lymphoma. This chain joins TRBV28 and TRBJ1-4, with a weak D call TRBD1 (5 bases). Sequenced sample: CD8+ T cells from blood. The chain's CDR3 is CASTQGNNEKLFF. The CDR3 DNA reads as TGTGCCAGCACTCAGGGAAATAATGAAAAACTGTTTTTT.